Below, 20 T cell receptor beta chains from the same sample are listed, as sequenced in a study of shared clonotypes between healthy human individuals (dated by TCRdb to about 2020). Libraries were built with the immunoSEQ multiplex PCR assay. Here the immuneACCESS table is served through TCRdb, limited to in-frame sequences with V and J called. Missing clones are a known gap in these copies; in checked studies unresolved V genes cover under half, and the rest lacks a known reason. In this sample the table shows 600,000 to 750,000 clones, approximately 79% of which occur a single time. The ten largest clones add up to around 2% of the sample. The sequencing sample was made of memory CD4+ T cells sorted from blood. What the cell subset or site label conveys for this sample: CD45RA-negative fraction. The receptors here all came from a young woman in good health.

The chain combines TRBV19 with TRBJ1-1; tentative D call: TRBD1 (5 bases). The V end lost 0 bases, the J end lost 4 bases, and 9 bases lay between the germline ends. The germline gives CDR1 LNHDA, CDR2 SQIVND (reference sequence). The CDR3 covers 14 residues. CDR3 protein: CASSIESGITEAFF. The CDR3 bases are TGTGCCAGTAGTATAGAGTCAGGGATCACTGAAGCTTTCTTT.

CDR3 nucleotides: TGTGCCAGCAGCCTCGACCAGATGGAGACCCAGTACTTC. This codes for CASSLDQMETQYF. The chain combines TRBV6-5 with TRBJ2-5; D gene uncertain. Germline assignment: CDR1 MNHEY and CDR2 SVGAGI. The V end lost 6 bases, the J end lost 5 bases, and 13 bases lay between the germline ends. The length of the CDR3 is 13 residues.

The chain is built from TRBV19 and TRBJ2-5; 8 bases map to TRBD1. The J segment lost 4 bases and the V segment lost 3 bases, leaving 10 bases of the junction unmatched. Germline CDR1 LNHDA, CDR2 SQIVND (reference sequence). This CDR3 contains 16 residues. In DNA, the CDR3 is TGTGCCAGTAGTATTGTTGCGGACAGGGTTCGAGAGACCCAGTACTTC. It yields the protein CASSIVADRVRETQYF.

With respect to this clone: This sample also contains other DNA sequences that code for the same CDR3. V gene TRBV5-1 combines with J gene TRBJ2-5, with a weak D call TRBD1 (5 bases). Per the germline V gene, CDR1 is SGHRS and CDR2 is YFSETQ. This CDR3 region has 14 residues. Between the trimmed V and J ends, which lost 0 bases and 4 bases, there was a span of 10 bases. The CDR3 DNA is TGCGCCAGCAGCTTGGAAGGGGATAGAGAGACCCAGTACTTC. Protein product: CASSLEGDRETQYF.

This clone was observed a single time. This chain joins TRBV11-2 and TRBJ1-2; D is possibly TRBD1 (6 bases). The length of the CDR3 is 15 residues. Trimming shortened V by 5 bases and J by 3 bases, and 16 bases separated the two germline ends. CDR1 is SGHAT, CDR2 FQNNGV, per germline. The CDR3 protein is CASSLAVGGYYGYTF. As DNA, the CDR3 is TGTGCCAGCAGCCTAGCCGTAGGGGGATACTATGGCTACACCTTC.

The V gene is TRBV5-1, the J gene TRBJ2-3; 8 bases match TRBD2. Trimming at V came to 5 bases and at J to 3 bases, leaving 5 bases not matched to a gene. Germline loops: CDR1 SGHRS, CDR2 YFSETQ. This CDR3 spans 14 amino acids. CDR3 region: CASREAGETDTQYF. DNA of the CDR3: TGCGCCAGCAGGGAAGCGGGAGAGACAGATACGCAGTATTTT.

The gene calls are TRBV2 and TRBJ2-7; maybe TRBD1 (6 bases). With 5 bases removed from V and 3 bases from J, the gap between germline ends came to 8 bases. CDR3 length: 12 amino acids. Germline V gene data show CDR1 as SNHLY and CDR2 as FYNNEI. The CDR3 is CASSQQGYEQYF. CDR3 nucleotides: TGTGCCAGCAGTCAACAGGGCTACGAGCAGTACTTC.

The rearrangement joins TRBV25-1 to TRBJ2-7, with 7 positions matching TRBD2. In germline, CDR1 is MGHDK, CDR2 SYGVNS. J was trimmed by 2 bases and V by 3 bases; bases with no gene match: 13. This CDR3 region has 17 residues. CDR3 DNA sequence: TGTGCCAGCAGTGATCCCCACTCGGCTAGCGGTACCTACGAGCAGTACTTC. The encoded protein is CASSDPHSASGTYEQYF.

CDR3: CASSPLGWRDTQYF. In DNA form, the CDR3 reads TGTGCCAGCAGTCCGCTGGGTTGGCGGGATACGCAGTATTTT. This chain connects TRBV7-2 to TRBJ2-3; no definite D call. The V and J ends lost 6 bases and 6 bases respectively, with 16 bases between them. The CDR3 covers 14 residues. Germline CDR1 reads SGHTA; CDR2 reads FQGNSA.

This clone showed up just a few times. This chain joins TRBV5-1 and TRBJ1-1; no reliable D call. V dropped 4 bases and J dropped 8 bases, with 12 bases sitting between them. CDR1 and CDR2 from the germline V gene are SGHRS and YFSETQ. CDR3 length: 12 residues. The CDR3 sequence is CASSLTGPEAFF. The CDR3 DNA reads TGCGCCAGCAGCCTAACCGGGCCCGAAGCTTTCTTT. The full variable domain, rest sourced from reference TRBV5-1 and TRBJ1-1, is KAGVTQTPRYLIKTRGQQVTLSCSPISGHRSVSWYQQTPGQGLQFLFEYFSETQRNKGNFPGRFSGRQFSNSRSEMNVSTLELGDSALYLCASSLTGPEAFFGQGTRLTVV.

This chain uses TRBV13 with TRBJ2-7, with 7 nucleotides matching TRBD2. V was pared by 1 base and J by 9 bases, with 15 bases of the junction left unmatched. Germline CDR1 is PRHDT and CDR2 is FYEKMQ (reference sequence). The CDR3 loop spans 16 amino acids. The CDR3 DNA is TGTGCCAGCAGCTTAGCGCATGGGAGGGACTCCCTTGGGCAGTACTTC. Protein: CASSLAHGRDSLGQYF.

The sample holds a few counts of this clone. The rearrangement uses TRBV7-2 and TRBJ2-7; 10 positions match TRBD2. Trimming cost V 5 bases and J 4 bases; bases outside gene matches: 8. This CDR3 region has 15 residues. Germline loops: CDR1 SGHTA, CDR2 FQGNSA. CDR3 region: CASSPLAGAEYEQYF. Written as DNA, the CDR3 is TGTGCCAGCAGCCCCCTAGCGGGAGCGGAGTACGAGCAGTACTTC.

This clone was seen at least ten times. The chain recombines TRBV2 with TRBJ1-1; no definite D call. Per the germline V gene, CDR1 is SNHLY and CDR2 is FYNNEI. The CDR3 is made up of 13 amino acids. V was trimmed by 7 bases and J by 7 bases, leaving 16 bases between them. CDR3 DNA: TGTGCCAGCAAGCGCCAGATAGAAGGTGAAGCTTTCTTT. It codes for CASKRQIEGEAFF.

The chain is built from TRBV9 and TRBJ2-7, with D tentatively TRBD1 or TRBD2 (5 bases each). Germline CDR1 reads SGDLS; CDR2 reads YYNGEE. The CDR3 contains 16 residues. V was clipped by 4 bases and J by 0 bases, with 17 bases between them. CDR3 in DNA: TGTGCCAGCAGCAGAACCGGGACGTCTAGCTCCTACGAGCAGTACTTC. Translated: CASSRTGTSSSYEQYF.

The count of this clone is one. This rearrangement joins TRBV27 to TRBJ2-1; the match to TRBD2 covers 7 bases. The CDR3 totals 14 residues. CDR1 and CDR2 (germline): MNHEY, SMNVEV (reference sequence). The V gene end was trimmed by 6 bases and the J gene end by 0 bases; junction bases not matched to a gene: 2. CDR3 sequence (DNA): TGTGCCAGCAGGAGCGGGAACTCCTACAATGAGCAGTTCTTC. Amino acids: CASRSGNSYNEQFF.

The chain couples TRBV6-6 to TRBJ2-2, with TRBD2 matching over 7 bases. Trimming at V came to 5 bases and at J to 2 bases, leaving 8 bases not matched to a gene. The CDR3 consists of 16 residues. Per the germline V gene, CDR1 is MNHNY and CDR2 is SVGAGI (reference sequence). The CDR3 region has the DNA TGTGCCAGCAGTCCCCGACTAGCCGCAAACACCGGGGAGCTGTTTTTT. It is translated as CASSPRLAANTGELFF.

This clone was picked up a small number of times. The chain combines TRBV7-3 with TRBJ1-5; TRBD1 might be the D (5 bases). Germline CDR1 is SGHTA and CDR2 is FQGTGA. V gave up 5 bases and J gave up 4 bases, with 15 bases separating them. The CDR3 contains 15 residues. This chain's CDR3 is CASSILPDRNQPQHF. The CDR3 coding sequence is TGTGCCAGCAGCATACTACCCGACAGAAATCAGCCCCAGCATTTT.

The J gene is TRBJ2-2, the V gene TRBV9; 7 positions match TRBD1. This CDR3 has 15 residues. V shed 0 bases, J shed 4 bases, and the junction held 3 bases outside the gene matches. Germline V CDR1 and CDR2: SGDLS, YYNGEE. DNA for the CDR3: TGTGCCAGCAGCGTAGGACGGACAGGCACCGGGGAGCTGTTTTTT. The encoded protein is CASSVGRTGTGELFF.

This clone was seen just once. The J gene is TRBJ2-1, the V gene TRBV4-1, with D uncertain. The CDR3 is made up of 14 amino acids. Trimming stripped 4 bases from V and 6 bases from J, with 13 bases between. Germline values: CDR1 MGHRA, CDR2 YSYEKL. CDR3 in DNA: TGCGCCAGCAGCCTTTACTACCCTTCCAATGAGCAGTTCTTC. Its translation is CASSLYYPSNEQFF.

This clone was observed once. A single base separates this from a much larger clone, so it may be a read error. The chain joins TRBV28 to TRBJ2-1; D is uncertain. Trimming stripped 3 bases from V and 0 bases from J, with 6 bases between. Germline-derived CDR1 and CDR2 are MDHEN and SYDVKM. CDR3 length: 14 residues. The CDR3: CASSFGSSYNEQFF. The CDR3 coding sequence is TGTGCCAGCAGTTTTGGCAGCTCCTACAATGAGCAGTTCTTC.